Listed below are T cell receptor beta chains from one sample, sequenced in a study of T cell repertoires in cytomegalovirus infection. TCRdb re-called the reads through MiXCR, storing one row per CDR3 protein. The repertoire holds some 680,000 distinct CDR3 sequences, with roughly 36% as singletons. Sample: PBMCs. The receptors stem from a human donor in good health (CMV status not recorded). Some clones in this sample may be carry-over from other donors' samples. CDR3s include the opening cysteine and the closing phenylalanine or tryptophan. D genes are given only for firm matches. Some rows have no size entry. The others give once, few or many, or a class for an expanded clone.

-,TRBD1,TRBV5-1,TRBJ2-2,CASIDGVTRGPNTGELFF,TGCGCCAGCATCGATGGGGTTACAAGGGGGCCCAACACCGGGGAGCTGTTTTTT
few,TRBD2,TRBV6-1,TRBJ2-1,CASSPSPSGSSYNEQFF,TGTGCCAGCAGTCCCTCACCTAGCGGGAGTTCCTACAATGAGCAGTTCTTC
few,-,TRBV28,TRBJ1-2,CASRKGTPGNYGYTF,TGTGCCAGCAGAAAAGGGACACCCGGCAACTATGGCTACACCTTC
many,-,TRBV28,TRBJ1-1,CASSLSFEGVFF,TGTGCCAGCAGCCTTAGTTTCGAGGGAGTTTTCTTT
few,TRBD1,TRBV6-8,TRBJ1-2,CASRMTGTGALGGYTF,TGTGCCAGCAGGATGACCGGGACAGGGGCGTTGGGAGGCTACACCTTC
few,TRBD2,TRBV7-8,TRBJ2-1,CASSLGVPLAGVTNEQFF,TGTGCCAGCAGCTTAGGGGTCCCGCTAGCGGGAGTAACGAATGAGCAGTTCTTC
-,-,TRBV29-1,TRBJ1-5,CSVEEGPGNQPQHF,TGCAGCGTTGAGGAGGGGCCGGGCAATCAGCCCCAGCATTTT
-,-,TRBV6-6,TRBJ2-7,CATRQASGEQYF,TGTGCCACCCGACAGGCCTCGGGCGAGCAGTACTTC
-,-,TRBV5-8,TRBJ1-5,CASSLVWDQPQHF,TGTGCCAGCAGCTTGGTTTGGGATCAGCCCCAGCATTTT
few,-,TRBV27,TRBJ1-1,CASSPYRTAKGTEAFF,TGTGCCAGCAGTCCTTACCGGACTGCAAAAGGAACTGAAGCTTTCTTT
few,-,TRBV12-3/TRBV12-4,TRBJ1-5,CASSLATVTNQPQHF,TGTGCCAGCAGTTTAGCGACAGTCACCAATCAGCCCCAGCATTTT
-,-,TRBV11-3,TRBJ2-1,CASSPEGGLSYNEQFF,TGTGCCAGCAGCCCAGAGGGGGGTCTCTCCTACAATGAGCAGTTCTTC
few,TRBD1,TRBV20-1,TRBJ2-7,CSIRQGHTYEQYF,TGCAGTATACGACAGGGGCATACCTACGAGCAGTACTTC